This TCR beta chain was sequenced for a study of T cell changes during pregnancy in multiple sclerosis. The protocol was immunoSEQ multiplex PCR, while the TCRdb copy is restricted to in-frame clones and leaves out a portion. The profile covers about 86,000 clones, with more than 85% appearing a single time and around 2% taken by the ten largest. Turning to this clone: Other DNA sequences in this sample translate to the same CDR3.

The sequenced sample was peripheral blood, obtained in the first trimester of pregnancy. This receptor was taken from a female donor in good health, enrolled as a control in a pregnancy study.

The CDR3 DNA follows: TGTGCCAGCAGCTTAAGGGGAGGCACTGAAGCTTTCTTT. Protein sequence: CASSLRGGTEAFF. The V call is TRBV7-9, the J call TRBJ1-1; perhaps TRBD1 as D (5 bases). CDR1 is SEHNR, CDR2 FQNEAQ, per germline (reference sequence). The V end was cut by 2 bases, the J end by 4 bases, with 8 bases between. This CDR3 region has 13 residues.